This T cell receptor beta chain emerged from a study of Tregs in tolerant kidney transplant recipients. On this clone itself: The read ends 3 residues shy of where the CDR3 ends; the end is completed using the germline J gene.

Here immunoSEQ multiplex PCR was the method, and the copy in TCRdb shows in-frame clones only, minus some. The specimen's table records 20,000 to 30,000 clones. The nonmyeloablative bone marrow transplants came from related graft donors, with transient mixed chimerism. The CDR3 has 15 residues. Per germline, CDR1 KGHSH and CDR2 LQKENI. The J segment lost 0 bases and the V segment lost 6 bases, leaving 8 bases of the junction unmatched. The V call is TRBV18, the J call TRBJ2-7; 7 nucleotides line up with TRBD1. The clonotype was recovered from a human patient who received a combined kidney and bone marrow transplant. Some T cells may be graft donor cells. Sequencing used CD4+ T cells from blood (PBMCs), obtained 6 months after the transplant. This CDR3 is CASSHGTVNSYEQYF. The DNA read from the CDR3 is TGTGCCAGCTCGCACGGGACAGTAAACTCCTACGAG.